The rows below give T cell receptor beta chains drawn from one sample of a study of spatial heterogeneity in lung cancer. From the 5' RACE reads, TCRdb called clonotypes with MiXCR, one entry per CDR3 protein. Among about 100,000 distinct CDR3 sequences listed, roughly a fifth were seen once. The starting material was PBMCs, obtained at follow-up. The receptors were sampled from a male donor with early-stage non-small cell lung cancer. CDR3s include the opening cysteine and the closing phenylalanine or tryptophan. A D gene is named only where the DNA matches it firmly. Clone size is given for some rows only: seen once, a few or many times, or a class if the clone is expanded.

NA	TRBV29-1	few	TRBJ1-1	CSAKRGDLNTEAFF	TGCAGCGCCAAGCGGGGGGACTTGAACACTGAAGCTTTCTTT
NA	TRBV7-2	few	TRBJ2-1	CASSFQSPPGEQFF	TGTGCCAGCAGCTTTCAATCGCCCCCCGGTGAGCAGTTCTTC
TRBD2	TRBV19	many	TRBJ2-1	CASSLTTSGYNEQFF	TGTGCCAGTAGTCTCACAACTAGCGGCTACAATGAGCAGTTCTTC
NA	TRBV7-2	few	TRBJ1-3	CASSWAGHSGNTIYF	TGTGCCAGCAGCTGGGCGGGCCACTCTGGAAACACCATATATTTT
NA	TRBV24-1	NA	TRBJ1-5	CATSDSGRNNQPQHF	TGTGCCACCAGTGATTCCGGACGGAACAATCAGCCCCAGCATTTT
TRBD2	TRBV30	few	TRBJ2-1	CAWGSGGSSYNEQFF	TGTGCCTGGGGTTCTGGCGGGAGCTCCTACAATGAGCAGTTCTTC
NA	TRBV12-3/TRBV12-4	NA	TRBJ2-3	CASGTTDTQYF	TGTGCCAGCGGTACCACAGATACGCAGTATTTT
TRBD2	TRBV3-1	many	TRBJ2-1	CASSPSGKIYNEQFF	TGTGCCAGCAGCCCTAGCGGGAAAATCTACAATGAGCAGTTCTTC
TRBD1	TRBV7-2	NA	TRBJ2-5	CVSSGLTGGRAETQYF	TGTGTCAGCAGCGGATTGACAGGGGGGAGGGCAGAGACCCAGTACTTC
NA	TRBV2	many	TRBJ2-7	CASSEVRGSFNEQYF	TGTGCCAGCAGTGAAGTGCGGGGTAGTTTCAACGAGCAGTACTTC
TRBD2	TRBV13	few	TRBJ2-7	CASSLNSRAGGPREQYF	TGTGCCAGCAGCTTAAACTCAAGAGCGGGAGGGCCTAGAGAGCAGTACTTC
TRBD2	TRBV24-1	few	TRBJ2-3	CATNSGAADTQYF	TGTGCCACCAACAGCGGGGCGGCAGATACGCAGTATTTT
NA	TRBV20-1	few	TRBJ2-3	CSANRADTQYF	TGCAGTGCTAACAGAGCAGATACGCAGTATTTT
TRBD1	TRBV12-3/TRBV12-4	many	TRBJ2-5	CASRGTGEETQYF	TGTGCCAGCAGGGGGACAGGGGAAGAGACCCAGTACTTC
NA	TRBV3-1	few	TRBJ1-4	CASRRSEKLFF	TGTGCCAGCCGTCGTAGCGAAAAACTGTTTTTT
NA	TRBV5-1	few	TRBJ1-5	CASSLIPRADSNQPQHF	TGCGCCAGCAGCTTGATTCCGCGGGCGGATAGCAATCAGCCCCAGCATTTT
NA	TRBV6-5	few	TRBJ2-5	CASRRTVQETQYF	TGTGCCAGCAGAAGGACAGTACAAGAGACCCAGTACTTC
NA	TRBV18	NA	TRBJ2-5	CASSRDVQETQYF	TGTGCCAGCTCACGGGACGTGCAAGAGACCCAGTACTTC
TRBD2	TRBV5-1	many	TRBJ2-7	CASSPELAGPYEQYF	TGCGCCAGCAGCCCTGAGCTAGCGGGACCCTACGAGCAGTACTTC
TRBD1	TRBV11-2	many	TRBJ1-1	CASTYYRGSTEAFF	TGTGCCAGCACATATTACAGGGGCAGCACTGAAGCTTTCTTT
TRBD1	TRBV27	NA	TRBJ2-1	CASSHRQGAYNEQFF	TGTGCCAGCAGTCACCGACAGGGGGCCTACAATGAGCAGTTCTTC
TRBD1	TRBV19	NA	TRBJ1-2	CASHEGAGYGYTF	TGTGCCAGTCACGAGGGGGCTGGCTATGGCTACACCTTC
NA	TRBV9	NA	TRBJ1-1	CASSASGGGTEAFF	TGTGCCAGCAGCGCAAGCGGCGGGGGGACTGAAGCTTTCTTT
NA	TRBV7-2	many	TRBJ2-3	CASSSPRGRTDTQYF	TGTGCCAGCAGCTCCCCCCGGGGACGCACAGATACGCAGTATTTT
TRBD1	TRBV6-5	NA	TRBJ2-3	CASSYRKGTGLDTQYF	TGTGCCAGCAGTTACCGGAAAGGGACAGGGCTAGATACGCAGTATTTT
NA	TRBV5-1	NA	TRBJ1-2	CASSLSPGSGYGYTF	TGCGCCAGCAGCTTGAGTCCAGGGAGCGGCTATGGCTACACCTTC
NA	TRBV11-2	many	TRBJ2-5	CASSFLLRETQYF	TGTGCCAGCAGCTTCCTTTTGAGAGAGACCCAGTACTTC
NA	TRBV10-3	NA	TRBJ2-7	CAIRGDTRSYEQYF	TGTGCCATCAGGGGGGACACCCGGTCCTACGAGCAGTACTTC
NA	TRBV6-2/TRBV6-3	few	TRBJ1-1	CATKRGSDLRAEAFF	TGTGCCACCAAGAGGGGATCGGACCTTCGGGCTGAAGCTTTCTTT
NA	TRBV6-6	NA	TRBJ2-5	CASSPRFETQYF	TGTGCCAGCAGCCCCCGATTCGAGACCCAGTACTTC
NA	TRBV29-1	NA	TRBJ2-1	CSVVHSGSMYEQFF	TGCAGCGTTGTTCACTCCGGGAGTATGTATGAGCAGTTCTTC
TRBD2	TRBV11-2	NA	TRBJ2-1	CASSPGLAGARFF	TGTGCCAGCAGCCCCGGACTAGCGGGAGCAAGGTTCTTC
NA	TRBV3-1	NA	TRBJ2-6	CASSQSGRVLTGANVLTF	TGTGCCAGCAGCCAATCTGGCAGGGTTTTAACCGGGGCCAACGTCCTGACTTTC
NA	TRBV5-1	NA	TRBJ1-1	CASSLDQGAEAFF	TGCGCCAGCAGCTTGGATCAGGGCGCTGAAGCTTTCTTT
NA	TRBV7-2	few	TRBJ2-2	CASSLVGPSTGELFF	TGTGCCAGCAGCTTAGTAGGACCGAGCACCGGGGAGCTGTTTTTT
NA	TRBV12-3/TRBV12-4	many	TRBJ1-5	CASSPRRDQPQHF	TGTGCCAGCAGTCCTCGCCGGGACCAGCCCCAGCATTTT
NA	TRBV30	many	TRBJ2-6	CAWSGQGGTNVLTF	TGTGCCTGGAGCGGTCAGGGTGGGACCAACGTCCTGACTTTC
NA	TRBV10-3	NA	TRBJ2-3	CAISEEARGPDTLYF	TGTGCCATCAGTGAGGAGGCCAGGGGACCAGATACGCTGTATTTT
TRBD1	TRBV19	many	TRBJ2-2	CASSRRQGGTGELFF	TGTGCCAGTAGCAGGCGACAGGGTGGCACCGGGGAGCTGTTTTTT
NA	TRBV19	few	TRBJ1-2	CASSPKTEFNYGYTF	TGTGCCAGTAGCCCTAAGACAGAATTTAACTATGGCTACACCTTC
NA	TRBV6-6	few	TRBJ2-1	CASNSGGGAANEQFF	TGTGCCAGCAATTCGGGTGGGGGGGCGGCCAATGAGCAGTTCTTC
NA	TRBV4-2	few	TRBJ1-2	CASSQGTVKANYGYTF	TGTGCCAGCAGCCAGGGTACTGTTAAAGCTAACTATGGCTACACCTTC
NA	TRBV7-2	NA	TRBJ2-1	CASSSGGGPLYNEQFF	TGTGCCAGCAGTTCGGGCGGGGGCCCTCTCTACAATGAGCAGTTCTTC
NA	TRBV20-1	many	TRBJ1-2	CSARDPTNYGYTF	TGCAGTGCTAGAGATCCAACCAACTATGGCTACACCTTC
NA	TRBV15	few	TRBJ1-1	CATSRGGQLNTEAFF	TGTGCCACCAGCAGAGGAGGACAGTTAAACACTGAAGCTTTCTTT
NA	TRBV3-1	few	TRBJ1-2	CASSQDITGPNYGYTF	TGTGCCAGCAGCCAAGATATAACAGGCCCTAACTATGGCTACACCTTC
NA	TRBV15	NA	TRBJ1-2	CATSSGGRTNYGYTF	TGTGCCACCAGCAGCGGAGGGCGCACTAACTATGGCTACACCTTC
TRBD2	TRBV6-2/TRBV6-3	NA	TRBJ2-1	CASSYTSGGVHEQFF	TGTGCCAGCAGTTACACTAGCGGGGGGGTCCATGAGCAGTTCTTC
NA	TRBV6-5	NA	TRBJ1-2	CASSYSVARYGYTF	TGTGCCAGCAGTTACTCAGTGGCGAGATATGGCTACACCTTC
NA	TRBV20-1	few	TRBJ1-2	CSASRSNYGYTF	TGCAGTGCAAGCCGGAGTAACTATGGCTACACCTTC
TRBD1	TRBV24-1	many	TRBJ1-5	CATSDLGTGATYSNQPQHF	TGTGCCACCAGTGATTTGGGGACAGGGGCTACCTATAGCAATCAGCCCCAGCATTTT
TRBD1	TRBV19	once	TRBJ1-2	CASAGQPDYGYTF	TGTGCCAGTGCGGGACAGCCAGACTATGGCTACACCTTC
NA	TRBV20-1	NA	TRBJ2-7	CSAPGGGRYEQHF	TGCAGTGCCCCGGGAGGGGGCCGCTACGAGCAGCACTTC
NA	TRBV10-2	many	TRBJ1-1	CASKGDVRAFF	TGCGCCAGCAAGGGGGACGTGAGAGCTTTCTTT